This T cell receptor beta chain stems from a study of T cell responses to AZD1222 COVID-19 vaccine. Study-wide findings and caveats: It should be noted that donors were predominantly white British and more often female, and clonal diversity was possibly underestimated. With dominance at 160-218 and 743-854, vaccine-associated CD4 TCRs spanned spike. Following two doses of AZD1222, Spike-specific TCR breadth and depth rose. As reported, nearly half of all spike-specific TCRs target variant regions that are unmutated.

A single count supports this clone. Antigen specificity is unknown. The data were produced by immunoSEQ multiplex PCR, yet TCRdb's version contains in-frame clones alone and is incomplete. Of about 140,000 clones listed, around 89% were seen once; the top ten hold about 4.4%. The germline gives CDR1 LGHDT, CDR2 YNNKEL (reference sequence). V lost 4 bases and J lost 4; bases outside the gene matches: 4. CDR3 length: 13 amino acids. This receptor was identified in an adult in good health. The sample consisted of peripheral blood, taken on day 0 of AZD1222 vaccination. V gene TRBV3-1 (or the pseudogene TRBV3-2) combines with J gene TRBJ2-7, with TRBD2 matching over 7 bases. The CDR3: CASSRGSLYEQYF. The DNA for the CDR3 is TGTGCCAGCAGCCGCGGGAGTCTATACGAGCAGTACTTC.